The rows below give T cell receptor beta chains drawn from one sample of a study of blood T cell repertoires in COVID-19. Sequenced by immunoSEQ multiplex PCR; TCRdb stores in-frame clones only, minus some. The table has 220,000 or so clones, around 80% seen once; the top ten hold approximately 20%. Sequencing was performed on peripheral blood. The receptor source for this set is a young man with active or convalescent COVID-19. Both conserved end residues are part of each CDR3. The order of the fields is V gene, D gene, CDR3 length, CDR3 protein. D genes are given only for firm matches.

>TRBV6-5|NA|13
CASSYMTGQPQHF
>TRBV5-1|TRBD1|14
CASRGTGGSDEAFF
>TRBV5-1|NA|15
CASSLLTQTRDEQYF
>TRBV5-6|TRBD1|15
CASSSIQGAMSEAFF
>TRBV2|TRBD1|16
CASSAPRQGAGLEQYF
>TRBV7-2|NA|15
CASSSRGRVGEKLFF
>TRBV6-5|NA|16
CASSSSPGSSYNEQFF
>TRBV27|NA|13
CASRVIDNSPLHF
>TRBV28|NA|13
CASSFLAPETQYF
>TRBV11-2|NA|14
CASSLEAGVHGYTF
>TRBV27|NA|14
CASSSQGSGNTIYF
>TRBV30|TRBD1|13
CAWNGQGPDTQYF
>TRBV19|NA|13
CASLRGFGEKLFF
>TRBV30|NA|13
CAWMEQDDEKLFF
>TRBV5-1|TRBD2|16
CASSSSAGVRDGELFF
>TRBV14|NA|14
CASSQARWNYGYTF
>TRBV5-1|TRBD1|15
CASSLDGQGTYEQYF
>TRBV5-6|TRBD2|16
CASSLAGSGSSYEQYF
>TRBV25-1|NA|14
CASSDPGGYNEQFF
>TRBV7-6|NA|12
CASSSGFYEQYF
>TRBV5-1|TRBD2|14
CASSMGSGNNEQFF
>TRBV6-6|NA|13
CASSYSGDQPQHF
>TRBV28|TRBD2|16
CASRPASGGDTDTQYF
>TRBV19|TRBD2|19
CAKHPGTSGGAPSTDTQYF
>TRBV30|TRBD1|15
CAWSVPDRDNSPLHF
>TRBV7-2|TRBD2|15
CASSSLAGGPGELFF
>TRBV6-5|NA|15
CASTRRSEYTGELFF
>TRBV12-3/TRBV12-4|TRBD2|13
CASSGGVGYEQYF
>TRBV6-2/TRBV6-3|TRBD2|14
CASSYPGGAGTQYF
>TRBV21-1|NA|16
CASSKRGERSNQPQHF
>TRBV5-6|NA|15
CASSLFTPGLDEQYF
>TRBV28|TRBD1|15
CASSTGTGPGGPQHF
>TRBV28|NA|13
CATMEGGDTEAFF
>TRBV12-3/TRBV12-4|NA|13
CASSRQESSPLHF
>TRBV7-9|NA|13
CASSLAGSQPQHF
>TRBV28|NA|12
CASSEGIGGYTF
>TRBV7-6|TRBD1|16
CASSLGTGVSTDTQYF
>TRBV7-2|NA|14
CASSLGYRVNEQFF
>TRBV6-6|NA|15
CASSYPPRRDYEQYF
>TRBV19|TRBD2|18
CASSSRGSGSRAYNEQFF
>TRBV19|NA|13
CASSTTPNTEAFF
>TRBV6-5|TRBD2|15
CASRPGTSGTDTQYF